The 20 T cell receptor beta chains below were found in one sample sequenced in a study of identical twins. TCRdb fed the 5' RACE reads into MiXCR, producing one record per CDR3 protein. Of some 460,000 distinct CDR3 sequences in the sample, 12% to 15% were seen once. The sample was also reused in another study, on yellow fever vaccine responses in identical twins.

Material for sequencing was CD4+ T cells sorted from blood. The receptor source for this set is a woman aged 18-29 years in good health.

This clonotype was observed a few times. V is TRBV20-1 and J is TRBJ2-7, with TRBD2 matching 9 bases. V lost 3 bases, J lost 3 bases, and 18 bases stayed unmatched. Germline CDR1 is DFQATT and CDR2 is SNEGSKA (reference sequence). This CDR3 region has 18 residues. CDR3 protein: CSASPSGRRGYWGYEQYF. CDR3 bases: TGCAGTGCTAGTCCAAGCGGGAGGCGGGGCTATTGGGGCTACGAGCAGTACTTC.

The count of this clonotype is one. With a much larger clone just one base away, this may be a read error. This chain links TRBV4-2 with TRBJ2-5; D remains unclear. Trimming shortened V by 9 bases and J by 8 bases, and 19 bases separated the two germline ends. CDR1 is LGHNA and CDR2 is YNFKEQ in the germline V gene. This CDR3 contains 13 residues. CDR3 region: CASRNHFSDTQYF. DNA of the CDR3: TGTGCCAGTCGGAACCACTTTTCGGACACCCAGTACTTC.

This clonotype was seen a handful of times. CDR3 in DNA: TGTGCCAGCAGTCTCGGGGACAGGGGGTACTACGAGCAGTACTTC. Protein: CASSLGDRGYYEQYF. The chain carries TRBV12-3 or TRBV12-4 and TRBJ2-7; 11 bases are a match to TRBD1. Germline trimming cut 5 bases from V and 3 bases from J; bases unmatched to any gene: 6. This CDR3 has 15 amino acids.

This chain connects TRBV20-1 to TRBJ2-7, with 10 bases lining up with TRBD2. Germline loops: CDR1 DFQATT, CDR2 SNEGSKA (reference sequence). V trimming: 6 bases; J trimming: 2 bases; junction bases outside the gene matches: 10. The CDR3 totals 15 residues. The CDR3 nucleotides read TGCAGTGCCGAACCTACTAGCGGGAATACCTACGAGCAGTACTTC. The encoded protein is CSAEPTSGNTYEQYF.

This clonotype was seen more than once but under ten times. The CDR3 loop is CASSLGTGPLGNTEAFF. The CDR3 DNA follows: TGTGCCAGCAGCCTAGGGACAGGTCCCCTTGGGAACACTGAAGCTTTCTTT. V gene TRBV7-9 combines with J gene TRBJ1-1, with 8 positions matching TRBD1. The CDR3 covers 17 residues. V dropped 5 bases and J dropped 1; count of bases not matched to a gene: 12. The germline V gene has CDR1 SEHNR and CDR2 FQNEAQ (reference sequence).

The V and J genes are TRBV10-1 and TRBJ1-2; TRBD1 is a possible D gene (5 bases). Germline CDR1 WNHNN, CDR2 SYGVQD (reference sequence). V was trimmed by 6 bases and J by 4 bases, leaving 15 bases between them. The CDR3 is 14 residues long. The CDR3 nucleotides are TGCGCCAGCAGAGAGGGGATTTCGGGCTATGGCTACACCTTC. Its protein product is CASREGISGYGYTF.

There are a few counts of this clonotype. The chain uses TRBV20-1 and TRBJ2-1, with 8 nucleotides matching TRBD2. Germline values: CDR1 DFQATT, CDR2 SNEGSKA (reference sequence). Trimming cost V 3 bases and J 3 bases; bases outside gene matches: 10. The CDR3 totals 16 residues. Here the CDR3 reads CSARHPGLAGYNEQFF. CDR3 sequence (DNA): TGCAGTGCTAGGCACCCCGGGCTAGCGGGCTACAATGAGCAGTTCTTC.

The chain has TRBV10-3 and TRBJ2-7, with TRBD2 matching over 10 bases. Germline V gene sequence: CDR1 ENHRY, CDR2 SYGVKD. The V segment lost 6 bases and the J segment 5 bases; nucleotides outside the gene matches: 7. The CDR3 sequence is 14 residues long. CDR3 amino acids: CAIRSLAGVHEQYF. CDR3 sequence (DNA): TGTGCCATCAGGTCCCTAGCGGGGGTCCACGAGCAGTACTTC.

At least ten counts were recorded for this clonotype. The chain has TRBV3-1 and TRBJ1-5; no firm D call. The CDR3 consists of 13 residues. The germline V and J ends were trimmed by 0 bases and 7 bases, with 7 bases remaining between them. The germline CDR1 and CDR2 sequences are LGHDT and YNNKEL (reference sequence). The CDR3 nucleotides are TGTGCCAGCAGCCAAGATGGGGAACAGCCCCAGCATTTT. As protein: CASSQDGEQPQHF.

This clonotype was seen a handful of times. This rearrangement joins TRBV27 to TRBJ2-7; 8 positions agree with TRBD1. The CDR3 totals 18 residues. Unmatched junction bases numbered 18, after V lost 4 bases and J lost 4 bases. Germline V gives CDR1 MNHEY, CDR2 SMNVEV (reference sequence). CDR3 sequence reads: CASSSLMGRTGILYEQYF. The CDR3 DNA is TGTGCCAGCAGTTCTCTGATGGGTAGGACAGGGATACTTTACGAGCAGTACTTC.

This clonotype turned up a few times. The chain recombines TRBV12-3 or TRBV12-4 with TRBJ1-1; D is possibly TRBD1 (5 bases). V gave up 1 base and J gave up 5 bases, with 14 bases separating them. The CDR3 extends over 15 amino acids. In nucleotides, the CDR3 is TGTGCCAGCAGTTTAGGGTGGGGGGAGAGGACTGAAGCTTTCTTT. This sequence encodes CASSLGWGERTEAFF.

This clonotype has just a few counts. The chain combines TRBV24-1 with TRBJ2-2; TRBD2 aligns across 11 bases. Germline V lookup: CDR1 KGHDR, CDR2 SFDVKD. V shed 0 bases and J 0 bases; nucleotides not matched to a gene: 5. CDR3 length equals 19 residues. The CDR3 DNA sequence: TGTGCCACCAGTGATTTGCACCTAGCGGGGGGAGCGAACACCGGGGAGCTGTTTTTT. This sequence encodes CATSDLHLAGGANTGELFF.

This clonotype was recorded at least ten times. The junction departs from germline at one end; a sequencing error may be responsible. The J gene is TRBJ2-5, the V gene TRBV7-7; 9 bases are a match to TRBD1. This CDR3 contains 16 residues. The germline V gene encodes CDR1 SSHAT and CDR2 FNYEAQ (reference sequence). CDR3 amino acids: CASSLQGASGGETQYF. The CDR3 DNA follows: TGTGCTAGCAGCTTACAGGGGGCGAGTGGCGGAGAGACCCAGTACTTC. The full variable domain, its missing parts supplied by reference TRBV7-7 and TRBJ2-5, is GAGVSQSPRYKVTKRGQDVTLRCDPISSHATLYWYQQALGQGPEFLTYFNYEAQPDKSGLPSDRFSAERPEGSISTLTIQRTEQRDSAMYRCASSLQGASGGETQYFGPGTRLLVL.

The rearrangement links TRBV11-1 to TRBJ2-6; 8 positions agree with TRBD1. Germline-derived CDR1 and CDR2 are SGHAT and FQDESV (reference sequence). This CDR3 comprises 19 residues. The V gene end was trimmed by 5 bases and the J gene end by 0 bases; junction bases not matched to a gene: 12. The CDR3 DNA is TGTGCCAGCAGCGTCCAGCCCGGGACAGGACGCTCTGGGGCCAACGTCCTGACTTTC. It is translated as CASSVQPGTGRSGANVLTF. The whole variable domain, remainder taken from reference TRBV11-1 and TRBJ2-6, is EAEVAQSPRYKITEKSQAVAFWCDPISGHATLYWYRQILGQGPELLVQFQDESVVDDSQLPKDRFSAERLKGVDSTLKIQPAELGDSAMYLCASSVQPGTGRSGANVLTFGAGSRLTVL.

V usage is TRBV20-1 and J usage is TRBJ2-1; D gene uncertain. V was shortened by 0 bases and J by 1 base, with 7 bases between the two germline ends. Germline V gives CDR1 DFQATT, CDR2 SNEGSKA (reference sequence). This CDR3 has 14 amino acids. CDR3 bases: TGCAGTGCTAGAGATGGCTTGTCCTACAATGAGCAGTTCTTC. Amino acids: CSARDGLSYNEQFF.

This clonotype has ten or more counts. The chain carries TRBV10-3 and TRBJ2-7, with 8 nucleotides matching TRBD1. The CDR3 runs to 16 residues. The J segment lost 2 bases and the V segment lost 4 bases, leaving 10 bases of the junction unmatched. CDR1 and CDR2 (germline): ENHRY, SYGVKD. CDR3 residues: CAISGKRQGPTYEQYF. The CDR3 DNA reads as TGTGCCATCAGTGGAAAACGACAGGGGCCCACCTACGAGCAGTACTTC.

This clonotype was recorded a few times. The rearrangement links TRBV15 to TRBJ2-7, with 14 bases fitting TRBD2. This CDR3 comprises 17 residues. V lost 1 base to trimming and J lost 7 bases; unmatched junction nucleotides: 9. CDR1 and CDR2 (germline): LNHNV, YYDKDF (reference sequence). The CDR3 sequence: CATSRGKGLAGAGEQYF. Here the CDR3 DNA reads TGTGCCACCAGCAGAGGCAAGGGACTAGCGGGAGCCGGGGAGCAGTACTTC.

This chain joins TRBV5-1 and TRBJ2-3; D call uncertain. The CDR3 runs 15 residues. Trimming shortened V by 0 bases and J by 2 bases, and 10 bases separated the two germline ends. In germline, CDR1 is SGHRS, CDR2 YFSETQ. The CDR3 protein is CASSLVFQITDTQYF. In DNA, the CDR3 is TGCGCCAGCAGCTTGGTTTTTCAGATCACAGATACGCAGTATTTT. The full variable domain, with the rest looked up from reference TRBV5-1 and TRBJ2-3, is KAGVTQTPRYLIKTRGQQVTLSCSPISGHRSVSWYQQTPGQGLQFLFEYFSETQRNKGNFPGRFSGRQFSNSRSEMNVSTLELGDSALYLCASSLVFQITDTQYFGPGTRLTVL.

This clonotype was seen ten or more times. The DNA for the CDR3 is TGTGCCAGCAGAGAGGGGGGGAGCCACGAGCAGTACTTC. Translated: CASREGGSHEQYF. The chain joins TRBV6-1 to TRBJ2-7; TRBD2 is a possible D gene (7 bases). Germline V lookup: CDR1 MNHNS, CDR2 SASEGT. This CDR3 has 13 residues. With 6 bases removed from V and 5 bases from J, the gap between germline ends came to 14 bases.

This sequence joins TRBV2 and TRBJ2-5; 10 nucleotides agree with TRBD1. The V segment lost 5 bases and the J segment 3 bases; nucleotides outside the gene matches: 6. Germline V CDR1 and CDR2: SNHLY, FYNNEI. CDR3 length equals 15 residues. The CDR3 DNA sequence: TGTGCCAGCAGTCCTCCGGGACAGGGGAAAGAGACCCAGTACTTC. Its protein product is CASSPPGQGKETQYF.